This TCR beta chain was identified in a study of identical twins (TCRdb year 2016). Looking at the study overall: To test whether fetal clonotypes persist, the study used deep sequencing on TCR alpha and beta repertoires from monozygotic twins, unrelated adults of various ages, and cord blood. Replicate twin experiments were performed at different times using different library preparation protocols to rule out contamination. Here is what the overall study found, with its caveats: Abundant cord blood beta clonotypes had fewer insertions, young adult naive repertoires showed a similar but weaker trend, and memory repertoires showed no such trend. Compared with coincidental sharing between unrelated individuals, an excess of low generation-probability sequences was observed among out-of-frame TCR alpha sequences shared between twins. In monozygotic twins, out-of-frame TCR alpha sharing was systematically underestimated by recombination models, although the models agreed with sharing between unrelated individuals. Zero-insertion analyses could be partly confounded by invariant T cells such as MAIT and iNKT, although diverse VJ usage argued against such confounding for most clonotypes. Conclusions relied on cross-sectional statistical analysis, since the same donors could not be followed over many years. Excess twin sharing in beta out-of-frame sequences was weaker because fewer shared sequences lowered the signal-to-noise ratio.

V loses 0 bases at its end and J loses 2 bases; junction bases beyond the gene matches: 6. The CDR3 starts with the cysteine, ends with the phenylalanine, and has 17 residues. This entry keeps only the CDR3 DNA: 51 bases, framed from base 1. The germline V gene supplies CDR1 SGHRS and CDR2 YFSETQ. The library was prepared using 5' RACE. TCRdb records Illumina HiSeq 2000 as the sequencer. A universal primer binding site was added through template switching, and the final cDNA carried a unique molecular identifier so that TCR cDNA molecules could be counted accurately. First-strand cDNA for TCR alpha and beta chains was synthesized from specific primers in the conserved constant-segment region. To control for contamination, every cDNA library carried two barcodes: a SMART-Mk sample barcode plus Illumina barcodes. TruSeq adapter sequences along with Illumina sample barcodes were introduced in two successive PCR steps. The TCR alpha and beta cDNA libraries were sequenced on the Illumina HiSeq platform using custom primers. As for the authors' bioinformatics: Raw reads were processed with MiGEC to extract unique molecular identifiers, and MiXCR was used to determine CDR3 positions. For each individual, recombination models were inferred using an EM algorithm with the repgenHMM and IGoR tools. The analysis of shared clonotypes was done with the tcR package in R, with sharing normalized by the product of cloneset sizes. To study raw recombination without the effects of thymic and clonal selection, out-of-frame nonproductive sequences were analyzed. TCRdb passed the public sequencing reads through fastp at Q25 and MiXCR, retaining productive beta sequences. Entries are consolidated by CDR3 protein sequence, retaining the most common genes and DNA. The V and J calls were not made by the authors but by TCRdb's processing. This sample lists 690,000 or so distinct CDR3 sequences; 8.5% to 9% were detected once. In total, the top ten clones hold more than 0.75% of the sample.

Every donor was a healthy Caucasian. Three pairs of female monozygotic twins, all aged roughly 18 to 29 years, were included in the twin cohort. RNA for TCR libraries was isolated from peripheral blood mononuclear cells. Of note for this clonotype: The clone's antigen remains unknown. No base quality information exists; no much larger clone differs at one position.

This sample also appeared in a second study, on yellow fever vaccine responses in identical twins. From the second report: The T cell response to vaccination in identical twins was reported by the authors to appear partly convergent and partly personalized. The study precisely tracked vaccine-responding T cell clones in identical twins.

The receptor's source is a woman aged 18-29 years in good health. The sequence joins TRBV5-1 to TRBJ2-1, with 9 bases matching TRBD2. The sequencing input was PBMCs. In nucleotide form, the sequence is TGCGCCAGCAGCTTGGGGCGGGGGGGCTCTCCCTACAATGAGCAGTTCTTC. This yields the protein CASSLGRGGSPYNEQFF.